Below, 25 T cell receptor beta chains from the same sample are listed, as sequenced in a study of early stage breast cancer tumors. Libraries were prepared by immunoSEQ multiplex PCR; TCRdb keeps only in-frame clonotypes and omits some of them. The data hold 30,000 to 35,000 clones, with roughly four fifths observed a single time. Source material: blood. Receptors were obtained from a person in their 40s with breast cancer.

CDR3 protein: CASSLAPGTQETQYF. The CDR3, as DNA: TGTGCCAGCAGCTTGGCTCCCGGGACACAAGAGACCCAGTACTTC. This chain uses TRBV11-2 with TRBJ2-5, with a weak D call TRBD1 (6 bases). The V end lost 3 bases, the J end lost 2 bases, and 13 bases lay between the germline ends. Germline assignment: CDR1 SGHAT and CDR2 FQNNGV. The CDR3 totals 15 residues.

This chain connects TRBV7-9 to TRBJ2-5; D is unresolved. CDR1 and CDR2 from the germline V gene are SEHNR and FQNEAQ (reference sequence). The CDR3 has 14 amino acids. V was shortened by 5 bases and J by 4 bases, with 14 bases between the two germline ends. CDR3 sequence: CASSPNGQLETQYF. The CDR3, as DNA: TGTGCCAGCAGCCCCAATGGCCAGTTAGAGACCCAGTACTTC.

This sequence joins TRBV9 and TRBJ2-3, with D hard to call. The CDR3 loop spans 14 amino acids. Per the germline V gene, CDR1 is SGDLS and CDR2 is YYNGEE. Trimming took 4 bases from V and 2 from J, leaving 11 bases between them. The CDR3 nucleotides are TGTGCCAGCAGCCCCGGGTCCCTCACAGATACGCAGTATTTT. Translating it yields CASSPGSLTDTQYF.

The V and J genes are TRBV14 and TRBJ2-2; possibly TRBD1 for D (5 bases). The CDR3 sequence is 15 residues long. The germline V gene encodes CDR1 SGHDN and CDR2 FVKESK. Trimming took 3 bases from V and 5 from J, leaving 13 bases between them. This CDR3 reads CASSQLRARTGELFF. The CDR3 DNA follows: TGTGCCAGCAGCCAGCTCAGGGCACGGACCGGGGAGCTGTTTTTT.

The chain combines TRBV9 with TRBJ2-1; 10 nucleotides match TRBD2. The length of the CDR3 is 15 residues. CDR1 is SGDLS and CDR2 is YYNGEE in the germline V gene. V lost 0 bases to trimming and J lost 13 bases; unmatched junction nucleotides: 10. CDR3 nucleotide sequence: TGTGCCAGCAGCGTAGGGGGCAGCGGGAGGGTGGATCAGTTCTTC. It specifies CASSVGGSGRVDQFF.

The J gene is TRBJ2-3, the V gene TRBV7-6; 15 nucleotides align to TRBD2. This CDR3 spans 18 amino acids. Germline V CDR1 and CDR2: SGHVS, FNYEAQ. With V trimmed by 2 bases and J by 3 bases, 6 bases remained unmatched. CDR3: CASSLTGLAGGYTDTQYF. The CDR3 DNA reads TGTGCCAGCAGCTTAACGGGACTAGCGGGAGGTTATACAGATACGCAGTATTTT.

This clone was detected only a few times. The rearrangement joins TRBV13 to TRBJ2-1; 14 bases map to TRBD2. CDR3 length equals 17 residues. The J segment lost 9 bases and the V segment lost 0 bases, leaving 7 bases of the junction unmatched. Germline V CDR1 and CDR2: PRHDT, FYEKMQ (reference sequence). CDR3 DNA sequence: TGTGCCAGCAGCTTAGGCGGGGGACTAGCGGGAGTTAGTGAGCAGTTCTTC. Translating gives CASSLGGGLAGVSEQFF.

The chain recombines TRBV7-9 with TRBJ2-7; 9 nucleotides match TRBD1. The V gene end was trimmed by 5 bases and the J gene end by 3 bases; junction bases not matched to a gene: 5. This CDR3 spans 14 amino acids. Per germline, CDR1 SEHNR and CDR2 FQNEAQ (reference sequence). CDR3 nucleotide sequence: TGTGCCAGCAGCGACGGACAGGGGAACTACGAGCAGTACTTC. Amino acids: CASSDGQGNYEQYF.

The V and J genes are TRBV9 and TRBJ2-2; D might be TRBD1 (6 bases). There are 14 residues in the CDR3. Germline assignment: CDR1 SGDLS and CDR2 YYNGEE. Deletions cut 0 bases from V and 3 bases from J, with 6 bases between. Here the CDR3 reads CASSVAGDTGELFF. The CDR3, as DNA: TGTGCCAGCAGCGTAGCAGGGGACACCGGGGAGCTGTTTTTT.

The chain recombines TRBV11-3 with TRBJ1-1; D ambiguous. The CDR3 runs to 14 residues. Germline V gives CDR1 SGHNT, CDR2 YENEEA. The V and J ends lost 3 bases and 4 bases respectively, with 12 bases between them. CDR3 region: CASSLKGGFTEAFF. Here the CDR3 DNA reads TGTGCCAGCAGCTTGAAAGGAGGGTTCACTGAAGCTTTCTTT. Complete variable domain (other parts from reference TRBV11-3 and TRBJ1-1): EAGVVQSPRYKIIEKKQPVAFWCNPISGHNTLYWYLQNLGQGPELLIRYENEEAVDDSQLPKDRFSAERLKGVDSTLKIQPAELGDSAVYLCASSLKGGFTEAFFGQGTRLTVV.

This chain uses TRBV7-6 with TRBJ1-1; 7 bases match TRBD1. This CDR3 is built from 13 residues. Germline values: CDR1 SGHVS, CDR2 FNYEAQ. V was pared by 5 bases and J by 5 bases, with 5 bases of the junction left unmatched. The CDR3 protein is CASSGGGRTEAFF. DNA for the CDR3: TGTGCCAGCAGCGGAGGGGGCAGGACTGAAGCTTTCTTT. Supplemented by reference TRBV7-6 and TRBJ1-1, the full variable domain reads GAGVSQSPRYKVTKRGQDVALRCDPISGHVSLYWYRQALGQGPEFLTYFNYEAQQDKSGLPNDRFSAERPEGSISTLTIQRTEQRDSAMYRCASSGGGRTEAFFGQGTRLTVV.

The gene calls are TRBV7-2 and TRBJ1-3, with 7 positions matching TRBD1. The CDR3 runs to 14 residues. The V segment lost 5 bases and the J segment 4 bases; nucleotides outside the gene matches: 5. The germline V gene has CDR1 SGHTA and CDR2 FQGNSA. CDR3 coding DNA: TGTGCCAGCAGCCCGACAGGGAGAGGAAACACCATATATTTT. This translates into CASSPTGRGNTIYF.

The chain joins TRBV7-8 to TRBJ2-2; TRBD2 matches at 10 bases. The trim removed 5 bases at V and 7 bases at J, leaving 4 bases unmatched. Germline loops: CDR1 SGHVS, CDR2 FQNEAQ. The CDR3 is 14 residues long. This CDR3 is CASSVLAGIGELFF. The CDR3 region has the DNA TGTGCCAGCAGCGTACTAGCGGGAATCGGGGAGCTGTTTTTT.

This chain connects TRBV7-2 to TRBJ1-2, with D uncertain. Germline assignment: CDR1 SGHTA and CDR2 FQGNSA. Trimming shortened V by 3 bases and J by 1 base, and 6 bases separated the two germline ends. The CDR3 extends over 13 amino acids. The CDR3, as DNA: TGTGCCAGCAGCTTCGGCCTTAACTATGGCTACACCTTC. Its translation: CASSFGLNYGYTF.

The genes are TRBV4-2 and TRBJ2-1, with 10 bases that match TRBD2. CDR3 size: 22 residues. J gave up 0 bases and V 2 bases, and 19 bases lay outside the gene matches. Per the germline V gene, CDR1 is LGHNA and CDR2 is YNFKEQ. The CDR3 DNA reads as TGTGCCAGCAGCCAAAGAAGATGGAAAGGACTAGCGGTCCTGGACTCCTACAATGAGCAGTTCTTC. As protein: CASSQRRWKGLAVLDSYNEQFF.

This rearrangement joins TRBV7-8 to TRBJ2-1; no definite D call. This CDR3 has 13 residues. Germline CDR1 is SGHVS and CDR2 is FQNEAQ. Between the trimmed V and J ends, which lost 1 base and 10 bases, there was a span of 11 bases. The CDR3 reads CASSLVRNGEQFF. The DNA of the CDR3 is TGTGCCAGCAGCTTAGTACGTAACGGGGAGCAGTTCTTC.

The chain employs TRBV19 and TRBJ1-4; D call uncertain. Germline-derived CDR1 and CDR2 are LNHDA and SQIVND (reference sequence). The CDR3 is 16 residues long. Deletions cut 4 bases from V and 3 bases from J, with 15 bases between. This chain's CDR3 is CASSTLQTASNEKLFF. CDR3 DNA sequence: TGTGCCAGTAGTACCCTACAGACCGCCTCTAATGAAAAACTGTTTTTT.

This clone was counted between two and nine times. The chain employs TRBV7-8 and TRBJ2-1; 7 nucleotides agree with TRBD2. Germline V gene sequence: CDR1 SGHVS, CDR2 FQNEAQ. This CDR3 region has 16 residues. V dropped 6 bases and J dropped 0; count of bases not matched to a gene: 8. CDR3 sequence reads: CASSPLGGSSYNEQFF. The CDR3 DNA follows: TGTGCCAGCAGTCCCCTGGGGGGGAGCTCCTACAATGAGCAGTTCTTC.

The DNA for the CDR3 is TGTGCCAGCAGTAGGTCACAGGGCTCTGGAAACACCATATATTTT. It yields the protein CASSRSQGSGNTIYF. The V call is TRBV6-5, the J call TRBJ1-3, with D tentatively TRBD1 (6 bases). Trimming cost V 5 bases and J 0 bases, with 11 bases left between them. CDR3 length equals 15 residues. Germline V gene lookup returns CDR1 MNHEY and CDR2 SVGAGI.

V usage is TRBV7-2 and J usage is TRBJ1-1; no firm D call. Germline-derived CDR1 and CDR2 are SGHTA and FQGNSA. V was pared by 8 bases and J by 0 bases, with 10 bases between. This CDR3 is built from 13 residues. CDR3 coding DNA: TGTGCCAGCCGAGAAATGATGAACACTGAAGCTTTCTTT. Its translation is CASREMMNTEAFF.

This chain joins TRBV6-5 and TRBJ2-7; 10 nucleotides match TRBD1. This CDR3 is built from 13 residues. The V segment lost 9 bases and the J segment 5 bases; nucleotides outside the gene matches: 7. CDR1 is MNHEY and CDR2 is SVGAGI in the germline V gene. The CDR3 DNA follows: TGTGCCAGTTCTCGGGACAGGGGCCACGAGCAGTACTTC. This translates into CASSRDRGHEQYF.

The V gene is TRBV7-9, the J gene TRBJ2-1; D is unresolved. Trimming pared 3 bases from V and 0 bases from J, leaving 12 bases between. CDR3 length equals 16 residues. Germline V lookup: CDR1 SEHNR, CDR2 FQNEAQ (reference sequence). The DNA for the CDR3 is TGTGCCAGCAGCTTCACCAGGTCAAGCTCCTACAATGAGCAGTTCTTC. This codes for CASSFTRSSSYNEQFF. Filled out from reference TRBV7-9 and TRBJ2-1, the complete variable domain reads DTGVSQNPRHKITKRGQNVTFRCDPISEHNRLYWYRQTLGQGPEFLTYFQNEAQLEKSRLLSDRFSAERPKGSFSTLEIQRTEQGDSAMYLCASSFTRSSSYNEQFFGPGTRLTVL.

The gene calls are TRBV4-1 and TRBJ2-6, with D tentatively TRBD1 or TRBD2 (5 bases each). The CDR3 runs to 22 residues. Germline V lookup: CDR1 MGHRA, CDR2 YSYEKL. The V end was cut by 5 bases, the J end by 0 bases, with 29 bases between. The CDR3 sequence: CASSSFPPTAGRGHSGANVLTF. The CDR3 nucleotides are TGCGCCAGCAGCAGCTTTCCCCCGACGGCAGGGAGAGGGCACTCTGGGGCCAACGTCCTGACTTTC.

V and J are TRBV2 and TRBJ1-2, with D possibly matching TRBD1 (5 bases). The CDR3 sequence is 13 residues long. CDR1 SNHLY and CDR2 FYNNEI come from the germline V gene. V was pared by 8 bases and J by 2 bases, with 12 bases between. The CDR3 sequence: CASGGRLNYGYTF. Here the CDR3 DNA reads TGTGCCAGCGGGGGACGGCTAAACTATGGCTACACCTTC.

The V and J genes are TRBV7-6 and TRBJ2-7; 7 bases map to TRBD2. J was trimmed by 2 bases and V by 5 bases; bases with no gene match: 6. The CDR3 is 14 residues long. Germline assignment: CDR1 SGHVS and CDR2 FNYEAQ. The CDR3 region has the DNA TGTGCCAGCAGCGCTAGCGGTACTGCCTACGAGCAGTACTTC. This gives the protein CASSASGTAYEQYF.